The 7 T cell receptor beta chains presented below share a single source sample, sequenced in a study of identical twins. MiXCR, applied by TCRdb to the 5' RACE reads, yields one record per CDR3 protein. The sample consists of about 520,000 distinct CDR3 sequences, about 20% of them appearing once. The sample was also linked to a second study, of T cells expressing NK-cell markers.

Sequencing used CD4+ T cells sorted from blood. These receptors were collected from a woman aged 18-29 years in good health.

The V and J genes are TRBV20-1 and TRBJ2-1; the match to TRBD2 covers 11 bases. Germline V gene sequence: CDR1 DFQATT, CDR2 SNEGSKA (reference sequence). The CDR3 runs 14 residues. The ends lost 5 bases at V and 5 bases at J; junction bases unmatched: 5. The CDR3 protein is CSAFLAGGNNEQFF. CDR3 DNA: TGCAGTGCTTTCCTAGCGGGAGGAAACAATGAGCAGTTCTTC.

The genes are TRBV7-9 and TRBJ1-4, with 7 bases aligning to TRBD1. The ends lost 5 bases at V and 4 bases at J; junction bases unmatched: 7. Looked up from germline, CDR1 is SEHNR and CDR2 is FQNEAQ (reference sequence). The CDR3 sequence is 15 residues long. The CDR3 coding sequence is TGTGCCAGCAGCGTTACCACAGGGGATAATGAAAAACTGTTTTTT. Protein product: CASSVTTGDNEKLFF.

This sequence joins TRBV6-4 and TRBJ1-1; D uncertain. V gave up 5 bases and J gave up 1 base, with 11 bases separating them. The germline CDR1 and CDR2 sequences are MRHNA and SNTAGT. The length of the CDR3 is 14 residues. CDR3 DNA: TGTGCCAGCAGTTTGGACTCCGGGAACACTGAAGCTTTCTTT. Amino acids: CASSLDSGNTEAFF.

This clonotype was seen a few times. DNA for the CDR3: TGTGCCAGCAGCCAGACTACAGTATACAATGAGCAGTTCTTC. This sequence encodes CASSQTTVYNEQFF. This chain joins TRBV7-8 and TRBJ2-1; TRBD2 might be the D (5 bases). V lost 5 bases and J 4 bases, leaving 12 bases between the germline ends. The CDR3 has 14 amino acids. Looked up from germline, CDR1 is SGHVS and CDR2 is FQNEAQ.

In this sample, this clonotype turned up many times. The gene calls are TRBV5-6 and TRBJ2-3, with D perhaps TRBD2 (7 bases). Germline V lookup: CDR1 SGHDT, CDR2 YYEEEE. This CDR3 comprises 15 residues. The V and J ends lost 4 bases and 0 bases respectively, with 12 bases between them. The CDR3 DNA reads TGTGCCAGCAGCGGAAGGGGGGGCAGCACAGATACGCAGTATTTT. As protein: CASSGRGGSTDTQYF. The variable domain in full, completed from reference TRBV5-6 and TRBJ2-3, reads DAGVTQSPTHLIKTRGQQVTLRCSPKSGHDTVSWYQQALGQGPQFIFQYYEEEERQRGNFPDRFSGHQFPNYSSELNVNALLLGDSALYLCASSGRGGSTDTQYFGPGTRLTVL.

This clonotype was counted a few times. The chain links TRBV5-4 to TRBJ1-1; 8 bases match TRBD1. In germline, CDR1 is SGHNT, CDR2 YYREEE (reference sequence). This CDR3 has 14 amino acids. The V and J ends lost 5 bases and 3 bases, in that order; junction bases with no gene match: 6. The CDR3 here is CASSQGARDTEAFF. The CDR3 DNA is TGTGCCAGCAGTCAGGGGGCACGGGACACTGAAGCTTTCTTT.

This clonotype was seen a few times. Because the CDR3's place on the DNA is in doubt, the DNA is left out and the CDR3 is given as listed by TCRdb. The chain recombines TRBV12-3 or TRBV12-4 with TRBJ1-2. The CDR3 has 12 residues if both end residues are counted. CDR3: CASSSSGRGYTF.